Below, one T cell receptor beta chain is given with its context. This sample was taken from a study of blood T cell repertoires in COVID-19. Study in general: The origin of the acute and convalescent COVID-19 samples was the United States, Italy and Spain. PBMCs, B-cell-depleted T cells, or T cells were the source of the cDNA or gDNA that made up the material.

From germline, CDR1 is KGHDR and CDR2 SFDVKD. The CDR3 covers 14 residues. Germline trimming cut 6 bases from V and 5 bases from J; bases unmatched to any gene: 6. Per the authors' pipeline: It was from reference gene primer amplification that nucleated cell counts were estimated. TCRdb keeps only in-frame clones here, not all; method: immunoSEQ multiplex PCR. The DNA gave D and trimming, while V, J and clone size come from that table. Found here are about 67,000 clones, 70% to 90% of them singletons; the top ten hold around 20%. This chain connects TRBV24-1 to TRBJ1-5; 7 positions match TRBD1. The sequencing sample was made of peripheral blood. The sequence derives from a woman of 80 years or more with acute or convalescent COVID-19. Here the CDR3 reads CATSHRDSYQPQHF. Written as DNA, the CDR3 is TGTGCCACCAGTCACCGGGACAGTTATCAGCCCCAGCATTTT.